This T cell receptor beta chain was identified during a study of blood T cell repertoires in COVID-19. Study as a whole: Samples taken during acute and convalescent COVID-19 were collected in the United States, Italy and Spain.

The CDR3 runs 13 residues. Germline V gives CDR1 SQVTM, CDR2 ANQGSEA. The V and J ends lost 0 bases and 4 bases respectively, with 9 bases between them. Only a few counts were recorded for this clone. The assay was immunoSEQ multiplex PCR, and TCRdb's table has in-frame clones only and misses some. The sample lists 50,000 to 60,000 clones, about 90% occurring once. The specimen was peripheral blood. The TCR originated in a man aged 55 to 70 with active COVID-19. The chain links TRBV29-1 to TRBJ1-2; D is unclear. CDR3 DNA: TGCAGCGTTGAAGAAAAGAGCGGCTATGGCTACACCTTC. Translating gives CSVEEKSGYGYTF.